This TCR beta chain was sequenced during a study of OX40 agonist ivuxolimab in advanced cancers. Overall study context: Clinicians treated patients with ivuxolimab, an agonistic anti-OX40 (CD134) antibody. The dose-escalation cohort was about 86% male, with a mean age of about 58 years, ranging roughly 23 to 90. Patients enrolled in dose escalation were diagnosed with hepatocellular carcinoma, melanoma, renal cell or head and neck cancer. Broader study findings: Among the least clonally expanded were partial responders at 0.1-3.0 mg/kg.

This clone showed up just once. Antigen: not known. V was cut by 6 bases and J by 0 bases, with 16 bases left in between. The CDR3 length is 16 residues. From germline, CDR1 is MGHRA and CDR2 YSYEKL. This table comes from immunoSEQ multiplex PCR, and its TCRdb copy is limited to in-frame clones, with some not included. The sample has 42,000 or so clones, about 82% seen once. The TCR originated in an adult with an advanced solid tumor such as melanoma, head and neck, liver or kidney cancer. The chain uses TRBV4-1 and TRBJ2-3; TRBD1 or TRBD2 may be the D gene (5 bases each). Sample: CD4+ or CD8+ T cells sorted from blood, taken in a trial of the OX40 agonist ivuxolimab. CDR3 residues: CASSPGAELSTDTQYF. The CDR3 DNA reads as TGCGCCAGCAGTCCCGGGGCAGAGCTTAGCACAGATACGCAGTATTTT.